This TCR beta chain was observed in a study of blood T cells in healthy people across ages. Points from the study as a whole: Donor CMV status, an unknown factor, possibly confounded changes in expanded clonotypes. The recorded TCR beta diversity per million T cells decreased in a roughly linear manner with age.

The germline V gene has CDR1 LGHDT and CDR2 YNNKEL (reference sequence). CDR3 length: 15 residues. V shed 4 bases, J shed 7 bases, and the junction held 13 bases outside the gene matches. Total RNA was isolated from each sample in quantities of at least 6 micrograms. A second PCR, run for about 6 to 12 cycles, used a sample-barcoded 5' primer plus a J-beta primer mix. In TCRdb, the 5' RACE reads were re-called with MiXCR into one record per CDR3 protein. The table has around 670,000 distinct CDR3 sequences, 25% to 30% seen once. With regard to this clonotype: Its antigen remains unidentified.

The receptor was derived from a woman older than 75 in good health. Material for sequencing was blood. This sequence joins TRBV3-1 and TRBJ2-7; TRBD2 matches at 7 bases. The CDR3 region has the DNA TGTGCCAGCAGCCTATCCGGGACTAAGGACAATGAGCAGTACTTC. This encodes CASSLSGTKDNEQYF.